Following are 17 T cell receptor beta chains from one sample sequenced in a study of blood T cell repertoires in COVID-19. The protocol was immunoSEQ multiplex PCR, while the TCRdb copy is restricted to in-frame clones and leaves out a portion. The sample yields around 380,000 clones, about 89% seen once. The sequenced material came from PBMCs or T cells enriched from blood (not recorded which). The receptor source for this set is a man aged 25 to 40 who had recovered from COVID-19.

In its sample, this clone was seen once. The chain uses TRBV7-2 and TRBJ1-1, with D hard to call. The CDR3 covers 14 residues. Trimming shortened V by 2 bases and J by 1 base, and 8 bases separated the two germline ends. Germline V gene data show CDR1 as SGHTA and CDR2 as FQGNSA. The CDR3 DNA reads TGTGCCAGCAGCTTAAGTTGGGCGAACACTGAAGCTTTCTTT. The encoded protein is CASSLSWANTEAFF.

This clone has only one observation. The V gene is TRBV2, the J gene TRBJ2-2, with D possibly TRBD2 on 6 matching bases. Trimming took off 8 bases at V and 1 base at J, with 14 bases between the two ends. In germline, CDR1 is SNHLY, CDR2 FYNNEI. The CDR3 loop spans 15 amino acids. CDR3 coding DNA: TGTGCCAGCTCTTTGGGGCGGGGGAACACCGGGGAGCTGTTTTTT. Translated, it gives CASSLGRGNTGELFF.

A word on this clone: A junction boundary mismatches the germline segment, possibly from a read error. The chain is built from TRBV20-1 and TRBJ1-2; D remains ambiguous. Germline assignment: CDR1 DFQATT and CDR2 SNEGSKA (reference sequence). This CDR3 spans 11 amino acids. In DNA form, the CDR3 reads TGCAGTGCTAGAGATTATCCCGGACTTTCCTTC. Protein: CSARDYPGLSF.

The chain employs TRBV4-1 and TRBJ2-2, with D maybe TRBD1 (5 bases). This CDR3 region has 17 residues. CDR1 is MGHRA and CDR2 is YSYEKL in the germline V gene. The germline V and J ends were trimmed by 3 bases and 3 bases, with 17 bases remaining between them. The CDR3 DNA reads as TGCGCCAGCAGCCATTTTTTAGGGTTAGGGGACACCGGGGAGCTGTTTTTT. It encodes CASSHFLGLGDTGELFF.

The rearrangement uses TRBV27 and TRBJ2-1; unclear D gene. The CDR3 sequence is 11 residues long. V lost 8 bases and J 9 bases, leaving 11 bases between the germline ends. Germline lookup yields CDR1 MNHEY and CDR2 SMNVEV (reference sequence). The DNA for the CDR3 is TGTGCCAGCGGCCTTGGTGGTGAGCAGTTCTTC. Translating it yields CASGLGGEQFF.

This clone was picked up a small number of times. The rearrangement joins TRBV11-3 to TRBJ1-1, with D possibly being TRBD1 (5 bases). Germline V gene sequence: CDR1 SGHNT, CDR2 YENEEA. V was trimmed by 5 bases and J by 11 bases, leaving 15 bases between them. CDR3 length: 12 residues. Here the CDR3 DNA reads TGTGCCAGCAGCCAAGACGGGACTAGGGCTTTCTTT. This sequence encodes CASSQDGTRAFF.

The chain is built from TRBV18 and TRBJ2-3; 13 bases agree with TRBD2. CDR3 length: 16 residues. Losses at the gene ends were 5 bases for V and 2 bases for J; bases not matched to a gene: 4. Germline CDR1 is KGHSH and CDR2 is LQKENI. CDR3 sequence (DNA): TGTGCCAGCTCAGACGGGACTAGCGGGGACACAGATACGCAGTATTTT. This translates into CASSDGTSGDTDTQYF.

The rearrangement uses TRBV11-2 and TRBJ2-2, with 8 bases identical to TRBD1. With V trimmed by 0 bases and J by 5 bases, 8 bases remained unmatched. Germline V gene sequence: CDR1 SGHAT, CDR2 FQNNGV. The CDR3 length is 17 residues. Here the CDR3 reads CASSLDRGRKETGELFF. CDR3 bases: TGTGCCAGCAGCTTAGACAGGGGGCGAAAGGAGACCGGGGAGCTGTTTTTT.

A note on this clone: The same CDR3 arises from other DNA sequences in this sample as well. The chain couples TRBV7-8 to TRBJ2-7, with D perhaps matching TRBD1 (6 bases). CDR3 size: 13 residues. V shed 2 bases and J shed 4 bases, with 9 bases lying between them. From germline, CDR1 is SGHVS and CDR2 FQNEAQ. Here the CDR3 reads CASSLPDSYEQYF. CDR3 DNA sequence: TGTGCCAGCAGCTTACCGGACAGTTACGAGCAGTACTTC.

The gene calls are TRBV3-1 (or the pseudogene TRBV3-2) and TRBJ1-4; 9 bases are a match to TRBD1. Germline CDR1 reads LGHDT; CDR2 reads YNNKEL (reference sequence). The V segment lost 6 bases and the J segment 0 bases; nucleotides outside the gene matches: 5. The CDR3 runs 16 residues. The CDR3 loop is CASSVGTGSTNEKLFF. DNA of the CDR3: TGTGCCAGCAGTGTCGGGACAGGGTCAACTAATGAAAAACTGTTTTTT.

V is TRBV21-1 and J is TRBJ2-2; TRBD1 is the table's D call and was not checked against the DNA. TRBV21-1 counts as a pseudogene. There are 17 residues in the CDR3. CDR3 amino acids: CASSKRRTGKGAGELFF. The CDR3, as DNA: TGTGCCAGCAGCAAACGGAGGACAGGTAAGGGTGCCGGGGAGCTGTTTTTT.

This clone was counted only a few times. V usage is TRBV12-5 and J usage is TRBJ2-1; a weak D match, TRBD2 (7 bases). The CDR3 runs to 15 residues. Trimming removed 9 bases at V and 0 bases at J, with 15 bases between. Germline CDR1 reads LGHNT; CDR2 reads FRNRAP. CDR3: CASLTGTNSYNEQFF. The CDR3 DNA is TGTGCTAGCCTTACAGGGACTAACTCCTACAATGAGCAGTTCTTC.

This chain joins TRBV29-1 and TRBJ2-7; 9 nucleotides agree with TRBD1. There are 14 residues in the CDR3. J gave up 2 bases and V 8 bases, and 10 bases lay outside the gene matches. Germline CDR1 and CDR2: SQVTM and ANQGSEA. CDR3 nucleotides: TGCAGCATCCTCGGACAGGGGCGAACCTACGAGCAGTACTTC. Translation gives CSILGQGRTYEQYF.

The V call is TRBV3-1 (or the pseudogene TRBV3-2), the J call TRBJ2-1; TRBD2 matches 14 bases. In germline, CDR1 is LGHDT, CDR2 YNNKEL (reference sequence). With 4 bases clipped from V and 8 bases from J, the junction kept 4 bases outside the gene matches. The CDR3 runs to 15 residues. CDR3 DNA sequence: TGTGCCAGCAGCCGGACTAGCGGGGGGCCCTATGAGCAGTTCTTC. Translation gives CASSRTSGGPYEQFF.

The V call is TRBV24-1, the J call TRBJ2-2; 8 bases line up with TRBD1. CDR1 is KGHDR and CDR2 is SFDVKD in the germline V gene. V gave up 3 bases and J gave up 2 bases; unmatched junction bases: 7. The CDR3 sequence is 17 residues long. In DNA form, the CDR3 reads TGTGCCACCAGTGATCCCGGACAGGGTACTAACACCGGGGAGCTGTTTTTT. This translates into CATSDPGQGTNTGELFF.

This clone was counted a few times. This sequence joins TRBV3-1 (or the pseudogene TRBV3-2) and TRBJ1-3; 8 bases are a match to TRBD1. Losses at the gene ends were 0 bases for V and 4 bases for J; bases not matched to a gene: 8. CDR3 size: 17 residues. Germline CDR1 reads LGHDT; CDR2 reads YNNKEL (reference sequence). CDR3 in DNA: TGTGCCAGCAGCCAAGATCTTGACAGGGGCGCGGGAAACACCATATATTTT. It translates to CASSQDLDRGAGNTIYF.

The genes are TRBV7-3 and TRBJ1-1, with 8 bases identical to TRBD1. J gave up 4 bases and V 4 bases, and 2 bases lay outside the gene matches. Germline values: CDR1 SGHTA, CDR2 FQGTGA. CDR3 length equals 13 residues. CDR3 sequence reads: CASSSQGATEAFF. For the CDR3, the DNA is TGTGCCAGCAGCTCGCAGGGGGCCACTGAAGCTTTCTTT.